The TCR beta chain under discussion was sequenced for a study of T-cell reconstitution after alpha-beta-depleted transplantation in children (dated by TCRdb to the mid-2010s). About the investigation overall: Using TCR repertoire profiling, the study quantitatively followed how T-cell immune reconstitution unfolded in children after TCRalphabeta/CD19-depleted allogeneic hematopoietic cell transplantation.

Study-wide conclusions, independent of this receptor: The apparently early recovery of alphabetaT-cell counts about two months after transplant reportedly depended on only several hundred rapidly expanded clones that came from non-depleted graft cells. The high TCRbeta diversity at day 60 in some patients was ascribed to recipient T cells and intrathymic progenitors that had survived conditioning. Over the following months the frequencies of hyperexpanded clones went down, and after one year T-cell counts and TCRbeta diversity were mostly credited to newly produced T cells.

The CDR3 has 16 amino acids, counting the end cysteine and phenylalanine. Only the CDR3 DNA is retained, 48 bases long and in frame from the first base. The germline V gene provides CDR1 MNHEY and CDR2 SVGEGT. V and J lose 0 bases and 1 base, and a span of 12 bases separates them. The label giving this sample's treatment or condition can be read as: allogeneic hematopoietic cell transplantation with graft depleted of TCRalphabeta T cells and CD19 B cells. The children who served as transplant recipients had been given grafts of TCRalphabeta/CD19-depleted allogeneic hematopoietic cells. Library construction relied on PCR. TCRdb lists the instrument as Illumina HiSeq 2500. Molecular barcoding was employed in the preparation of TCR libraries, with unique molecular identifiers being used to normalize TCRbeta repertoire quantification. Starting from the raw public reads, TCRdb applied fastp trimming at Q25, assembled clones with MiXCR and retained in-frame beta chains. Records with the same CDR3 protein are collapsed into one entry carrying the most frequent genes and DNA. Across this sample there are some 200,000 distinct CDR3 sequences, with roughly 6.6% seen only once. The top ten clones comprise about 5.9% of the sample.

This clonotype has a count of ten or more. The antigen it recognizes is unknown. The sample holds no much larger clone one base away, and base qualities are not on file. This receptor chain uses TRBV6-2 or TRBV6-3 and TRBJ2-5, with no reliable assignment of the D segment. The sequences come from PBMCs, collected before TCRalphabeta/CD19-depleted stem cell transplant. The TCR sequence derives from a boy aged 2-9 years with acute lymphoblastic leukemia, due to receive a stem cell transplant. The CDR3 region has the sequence CASSYSYQYSQETQYF. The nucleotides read TGTGCCAGCAGTTACTCCTACCAGTATTCCCAAGAGACCCAGTACTTC.